The sequence of this T cell receptor (beta chain) was determined in a study of blood T cell repertoires in COVID-19. Across the whole study: The origin of the acute and convalescent COVID-19 samples was the United States, Italy and Spain.

This clone was seen a single time. The J segment lost 3 bases and the V segment lost 5 bases, leaving 12 bases of the junction unmatched. Germline V gene lookup returns CDR1 SGHAT and CDR2 FQNNGV. The CDR3 consists of 17 residues. Authors' data handling: Quantification of nucleated cells was approximated via reference gene primer amplification. TCRdb's table, derived via immunoSEQ multiplex PCR, lists solely in-frame clones and lacks some. D and trimming were read from the DNA, whereas the V and J calls and clone size are those reported in that table. The table lists about 200,000 clones, about 93% of them singletons. One Seattle source followed patients from active infection through their disease course.

Sequencing was carried out using peripheral blood. The rearrangement joins TRBV11-2 to TRBJ2-7; 11 bases match TRBD1. The sequence came from a man aged 55 to 70 with COVID-19, enrolled during active disease. CDR3 in amino acids: CASSLYQPGTGGYEQYF. The CDR3 nucleotides are TGTGCCAGCAGCCTGTATCAACCCGGGACAGGGGGCTACGAGCAGTACTTC.